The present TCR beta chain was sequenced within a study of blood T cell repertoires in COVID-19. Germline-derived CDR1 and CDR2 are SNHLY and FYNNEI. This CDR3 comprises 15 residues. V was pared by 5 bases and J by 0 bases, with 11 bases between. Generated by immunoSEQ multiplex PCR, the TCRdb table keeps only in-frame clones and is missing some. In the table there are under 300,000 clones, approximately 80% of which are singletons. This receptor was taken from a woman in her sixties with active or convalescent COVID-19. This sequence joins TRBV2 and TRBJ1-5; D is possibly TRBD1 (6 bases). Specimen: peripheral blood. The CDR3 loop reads CASSSDRYSNQPQHF. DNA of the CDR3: TGTGCCAGCAGTTCGGACAGATATAGCAATCAGCCCCAGCATTTT.